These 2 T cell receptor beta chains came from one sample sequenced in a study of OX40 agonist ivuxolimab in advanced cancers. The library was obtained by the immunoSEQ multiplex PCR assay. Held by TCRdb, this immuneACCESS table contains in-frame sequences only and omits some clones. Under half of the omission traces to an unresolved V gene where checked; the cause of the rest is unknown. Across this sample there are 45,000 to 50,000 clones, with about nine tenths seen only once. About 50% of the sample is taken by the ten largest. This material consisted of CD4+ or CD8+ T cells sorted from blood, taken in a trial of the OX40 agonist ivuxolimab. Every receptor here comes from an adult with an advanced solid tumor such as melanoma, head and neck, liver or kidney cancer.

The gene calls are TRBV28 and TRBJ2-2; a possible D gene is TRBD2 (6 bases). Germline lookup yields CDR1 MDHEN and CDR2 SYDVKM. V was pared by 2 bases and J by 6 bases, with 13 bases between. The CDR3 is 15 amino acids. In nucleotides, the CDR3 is TGTGCCAGCAGTTTAGGGCTAGCGAGGGCCGGGGAGCTGTTTTTT. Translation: CASSLGLARAGELFF.

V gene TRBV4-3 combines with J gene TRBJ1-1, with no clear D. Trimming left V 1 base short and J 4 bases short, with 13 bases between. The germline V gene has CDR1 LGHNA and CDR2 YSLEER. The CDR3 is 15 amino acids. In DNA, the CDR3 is TGCGCCAGCAGCCAAGGGACCCCGGGAGTCACTGAAGCTTTCTTT. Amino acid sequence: CASSQGTPGVTEAFF.